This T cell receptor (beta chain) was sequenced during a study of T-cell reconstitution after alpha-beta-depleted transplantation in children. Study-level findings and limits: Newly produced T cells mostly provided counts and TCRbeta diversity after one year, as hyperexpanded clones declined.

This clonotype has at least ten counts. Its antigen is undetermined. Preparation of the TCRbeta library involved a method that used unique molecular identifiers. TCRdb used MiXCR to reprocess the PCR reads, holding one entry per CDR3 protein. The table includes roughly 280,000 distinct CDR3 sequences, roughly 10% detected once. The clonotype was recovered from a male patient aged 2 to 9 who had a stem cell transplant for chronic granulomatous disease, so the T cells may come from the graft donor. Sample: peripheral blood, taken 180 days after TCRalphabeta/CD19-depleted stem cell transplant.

The CDR3 sequence is CSVEPGEGTEAFF. In DNA form, the CDR3 reads TGCAGCGTTGAGCCCGGGGAGGGCACTGAAGCTTTCTTT. V and J are TRBV29-1 and TRBJ1-1; D remains ambiguous. The germline V gene encodes CDR1 SQVTM and CDR2 ANQGSEA. V was clipped by 3 bases and J by 4 bases, with 12 bases between them. The CDR3 spans 13 residues. The full variable domain, its missing parts supplied by reference TRBV29-1 and TRBJ1-1, is SAVISQKPSRDICQRGTSLTIQCQVDSQVTMMFWYRQQPGQSLTLIATANQGSEATYESGFVIDKFPISRPNLTFSTLTVSNMSPEDSSIYLCSVEPGEGTEAFFGQGTRLTVV.